This TCR beta chain is drawn from a study of cytomegalovirus exposure and HLA in healthy donors. Study-wide background: The study's early data release held about 77 million unique TCRs from HLA-typed donors.

The PCR employed 60 Vbeta primers together with 13 Jbeta primers. Only in-frame clones appear in the TCRdb table, and some are missing; sequencing was by immunoSEQ multiplex PCR. The profile shows about 86,000 clones, about 71% of them singletons. With regard to this clone: The junction shows a germline mismatch at one end, possibly a read error.

CDR1 and CDR2 (germline): SSHAT, FNYEAQ (reference sequence). This CDR3 is built from 16 residues. This receptor was identified in a man in his sixties in good health and CMV-seronegative. The V call is TRBV7-7, the J call TRBJ2-2; D possibly corresponds to TRBD1 (6 bases). Sequenced input: PBMCs. CDR3 residues: CASSQRGAGVTGELFF. In DNA form, the CDR3 reads TGTGCTAGCAGCCAGAGGGGCGCAGGGGTCACCGGGGAGCTGTTTTTT. The full variable domain, its missing parts supplied by reference TRBV7-7 and TRBJ2-2, is GAGVSQSPRYKVTKRGQDVTLRCDPISSHATLYWYQQALGQGPEFLTYFNYEAQPDKSGLPSDRFSAERPEGSISTLTIQRTEQRDSAMYRCASSQRGAGVTGELFFGEGSRLTVL.